Presented here are 21 T cell receptor beta chains from one specimen sequenced in a study of T cells in Graves' hyperthyroidism and ophthalmopathy (dated by TCRdb to about 2019). Library preparation used multiplex PCR. TCRdb shows the sequencer as Illumina HiSeq 2000. Amplification of TCR beta CDR3 regions was carried out from RNA transcripts. For the first round of RT-PCR on the TCR CDR3, the HTBI primer set was used together with the Qiagen OneStep RT-PCR kit. The public reads were reanalyzed by TCRdb: fastp trimming at Q25, MiXCR alignment, in-frame beta chains only. Identical CDR3 proteins give one entry, which carries the most common genes and DNA. The sample table lists 660,000 or so distinct CDR3 sequences, 40% to 55% of them with a count of one. Of the sample, under 8.5% is held by the ten largest clones. Sequenced material: peripheral blood or thyroid tissue (not recorded which). These receptor sequences come from an adult man with Graves' disease, either hyperthyroidism or ophthalmopathy (not recorded which).

This clonotype turned up a few times. V usage is TRBV20-1 and J usage is TRBJ1-1, with a tentative D call TRBD1 (6 bases). The ends were cut back, 4 bases at V and 1 base at J, with 13 bases in the middle. This CDR3 has 14 residues. CDR1 DFQATT and CDR2 SNEGSKA come from the germline V gene (reference sequence). The CDR3 protein is CSAKQGGPNTEAFF. DNA of the CDR3: TGCAGTGCTAAACAGGGCGGTCCGAACACTGAAGCTTTCTTT.

In regard to this clonotype: This may be a read error, as it is one base from a much larger clone. V usage is TRBV29-1 and J usage is TRBJ1-5; TRBD1 might be the D (6 bases). Per germline, CDR1 SQVTM and CDR2 ANQGSEA. Trimming removed 5 bases from V and 11 bases from J, with 22 bases in between. The CDR3 runs 14 residues. This CDR3 reads CSVTTTGRDQAQHF. For the CDR3, the DNA is TGCAGCGTTACAACAACAGGGAGGGACCAGGCCCAGCATTTT.

V and J are TRBV25-1 and TRBJ1-5; a possible D gene is TRBD1 (5 bases). Germline V gene data show CDR1 as MGHDK and CDR2 as SYGVNS. The V and J ends lost 9 bases and 9 bases respectively, with 15 bases between them. The CDR3 runs 12 residues. The CDR3 region is CARRGEKGPQHF. The CDR3 DNA reads as TGTGCCAGACGAGGGGAGAAGGGGCCCCAGCATTTT.

On this clonotype itself: Compared with germline, one end of the junction differs, possibly owing to a read error. The rearrangement joins TRBV19 to TRBJ2-5; TRBD1 agrees at 10 bases. This CDR3 has 14 residues. Germline CDR1 and CDR2: LNHDA and SQIVND (reference sequence). The CDR3: CAGSPGQGQETQYF. CDR3 DNA sequence: TGTGCCGGTAGTCCGGGACAGGGGCAAGAGACCCAGTACTTC.

For this clonotype: A read error may explain this, as a much larger clone is one base away. J is TRBJ1-6 and V is TRBV2; the D is unclear. This CDR3 is 13 amino acids long. CDR1 and CDR2 (germline): SNHLY, FYNNEI. The germline V and J ends were trimmed by 1 base and 10 bases, with 8 bases remaining between them. CDR3 DNA: TGTGCCAGCAGTGAAGGGATGGGATCACCCCTCCACTTT. Translating it yields CASSEGMGSPLHF.

The CDR3 reads CASSEFEGQNQPQHF. The CDR3 DNA is TGTGCCAGCAGTGAATTCGAGGGACAGAATCAGCCCCAGCATTTT. The chain links TRBV6-9 to TRBJ1-5, with 7 nucleotides matching TRBD1. The germline V gene has CDR1 MNHGY and CDR2 SVAAGI. V shed 5 bases, J shed 4 bases, and the junction held 8 bases outside the gene matches. The CDR3 consists of 15 residues.

The chain couples TRBV11-1 to TRBJ1-6, with D tentatively TRBD1 (5 bases). The germline gives CDR1 SGHAT, CDR2 FQDESV (reference sequence). Trimming cost V 2 bases and J 3 bases, with 11 bases left between them. The CDR3 length is 16 residues. CDR3 DNA: TGTGCCAGCAGCTTATCGCAGGGAAACTATAATTCACCCCTCCACTTT. It specifies CASSLSQGNYNSPLHF. Full variable domain (remainder filled in from reference TRBV11-1 and TRBJ1-6): EAEVAQSPRYKITEKSQAVAFWCDPISGHATLYWYRQILGQGPELLVQFQDESVVDDSQLPKDRFSAERLKGVDSTLKIQPAELGDSAMYLCASSLSQGNYNSPLHFGNGTRLTVT.

V usage is TRBV20-1 and J usage is TRBJ1-6; 7 bases align to TRBD1. CDR1 is DFQATT, CDR2 SNEGSKA, per germline (reference sequence). The V gene end was trimmed by 3 bases and the J gene end by 3 bases; junction bases not matched to a gene: 2. This CDR3 is built from 14 residues. The CDR3 region is CSARGTVYNSPLHF. The CDR3 DNA sequence: TGCAGTGCTAGGGGGACAGTCTATAATTCACCCCTCCACTTT.

This clonotype was seen at least ten times. The chain recombines TRBV12-3 or TRBV12-4 with TRBJ1-2; TRBD1 matches 8 bases. V lost 2 bases to trimming and J lost 1 base; unmatched junction nucleotides: 3. CDR3 length: 15 amino acids. The CDR3 region has the DNA TGTGCCAGCAGTTTATCGGGACAGGTTAACTATGGCTACACCTTC. Amino acids: CASSLSGQVNYGYTF.

The chain couples TRBV20-1 to TRBJ2-2; D unresolved. Trimming removed 0 bases from V and 1 base from J, with 6 bases in between. CDR3 size: 14 residues. Per germline, CDR1 DFQATT and CDR2 SNEGSKA (reference sequence). In DNA, the CDR3 is TGCAGTGCTAGAGATGAGGTGAACACCGGGGAGCTGTTTTTT. Amino acid sequence: CSARDEVNTGELFF.

The DNA of the CDR3 is TGTGCCAGCAGCCCCTACGACACTAATGAAAAACTGTTTTTT. Translation: CASSPYDTNEKLFF. This chain links TRBV9 with TRBJ1-4, with D unresolved. The CDR3 runs 14 residues. Germline lookup yields CDR1 SGDLS and CDR2 YYNGEE. V lost 4 bases to trimming and J lost 2 bases, with 9 bases between them.

The chain links TRBV11-2 to TRBJ1-1; D remains ambiguous. Deletions cut 4 bases from V and 1 base from J, with 10 bases between. Per germline, CDR1 SGHAT and CDR2 FQNNGV. CDR3 length: 14 amino acids. This CDR3 is CASSWTTQNTEAFF. DNA for the CDR3: TGTGCCAGCAGCTGGACGACACAGAACACTGAAGCTTTCTTT.

This clonotype has only one observation. This chain connects TRBV20-1 to TRBJ1-1; perhaps TRBD1 as D (5 bases). Germline CDR1 reads DFQATT; CDR2 reads SNEGSKA (reference sequence). V gave up 1 base and J gave up 4 bases, with 13 bases separating them. The CDR3 covers 14 residues. CDR3 sequence (DNA): TGCAGTGCTAGAGGGGCCACCCAGGGCACTGAAGCTTTCTTT. It yields the protein CSARGATQGTEAFF.

CDR3 in DNA: TGTGCCAGCAGTGCGGGACTAGCGGAGGAGGGGGTAGAGACCCAGTACTTC. It specifies CASSAGLAEEGVETQYF. The V and J genes are TRBV6-6 and TRBJ2-5; 11 bases are a match to TRBD2. V trimming: 5 bases; J trimming: 4 bases; junction bases outside the gene matches: 12. The length of the CDR3 is 17 residues. Per the germline V gene, CDR1 is MNHNY and CDR2 is SVGAGI (reference sequence).

A single count supports this clonotype. The V and J genes are TRBV2 and TRBJ1-2; TRBD1 aligns across 7 bases. CDR3 length: 12 residues. The V gene's germline CDR1 is SNHLY and CDR2 FYNNEI. V dropped 8 bases and J dropped 8; count of bases not matched to a gene: 8. For the CDR3, the DNA is TGTGCCAGCCCGACAGGGATAGGAGGCTACACCTTC. It codes for CASPTGIGGYTF.

The chain couples TRBV6-4 to TRBJ1-1, with D possibly TRBD1 on 5 matching bases. Germline V gives CDR1 MRHNA, CDR2 SNTAGT. V lost 3 bases and J lost 5, with 16 bases in between. The CDR3 consists of 15 residues. The chain's CDR3 is CASSELPWGRTEAFF. CDR3 nucleotides: TGTGCCAGCAGTGAGCTGCCATGGGGGAGGACTGAAGCTTTCTTT.

Points on this clonotype: Being one base from a much bigger clone, this may be a read error. No conserved phenylalanine or tryptophan ends this CDR3, so it is likely a read error. V gene TRBV10-3 combines with J gene TRBJ1-1; D is unclear. Trimming cost V 2 bases and J 7 bases, with 5 bases left between them. Germline CDR1 reads ENHRY; CDR2 reads SYGVKD. The CDR3 runs 11 residues. Here the CDR3 DNA reads TGTGCCATCAGTGAGGAGGTTGAAGCTTTCCTT. Amino acids: CAISEEVEAFL.

This clonotype is a singleton in its sample. This may be a read error: a much more frequent sequence differs by one nucleotide. The V call is TRBV10-3, the J call TRBJ2-7, with D maybe TRBD2 (5 bases). Germline V gene sequence: CDR1 ENHRY, CDR2 SYGVKD. V lost 3 bases, J lost 5 bases, and 17 bases lay in between. This CDR3 is 15 amino acids long. For the CDR3, the DNA is TGTGCCATCAGTGACGGGCTAACTAGGCTCCACGAGCAGTACTTC. Protein sequence: CAISDGLTRLHEQYF.

This clonotype was observed a handful of times. The chain joins TRBV20-1 to TRBJ1-2, with D uncertain. Germline loops: CDR1 DFQATT, CDR2 SNEGSKA (reference sequence). The V and J ends lost 0 bases and 1 base respectively, with 9 bases between them. The CDR3 is made up of 14 amino acids. The CDR3 coding sequence is TGCAGTGCTAGAGACATACAGAGTAACTATGGCTACACCTTC. Its protein is CSARDIQSNYGYTF.

This clonotype turned up a few times. The chain links TRBV29-1 to TRBJ1-2; 8 bases match TRBD1. CDR1 SQVTM and CDR2 ANQGSEA come from the germline V gene. The CDR3 consists of 16 residues. V dropped 3 bases and J dropped 2; count of bases not matched to a gene: 11. The CDR3 region is CSVEGPTGGENYGYTF. DNA of the CDR3: TGCAGCGTTGAGGGACCAACAGGGGGTGAGAACTATGGCTACACCTTC.

The chain links TRBV20-1 to TRBJ2-5; TRBD1 might be the D (6 bases). The V and J ends lost 5 bases and 5 bases respectively, with 15 bases between them. Germline loops: CDR1 DFQATT, CDR2 SNEGSKA (reference sequence). This CDR3 has 13 amino acids. CDR3 region: CSAGQSGGETQYF. The CDR3 DNA sequence: TGCAGTGCTGGACAGAGCGGTGGGGAGACCCAGTACTTC.